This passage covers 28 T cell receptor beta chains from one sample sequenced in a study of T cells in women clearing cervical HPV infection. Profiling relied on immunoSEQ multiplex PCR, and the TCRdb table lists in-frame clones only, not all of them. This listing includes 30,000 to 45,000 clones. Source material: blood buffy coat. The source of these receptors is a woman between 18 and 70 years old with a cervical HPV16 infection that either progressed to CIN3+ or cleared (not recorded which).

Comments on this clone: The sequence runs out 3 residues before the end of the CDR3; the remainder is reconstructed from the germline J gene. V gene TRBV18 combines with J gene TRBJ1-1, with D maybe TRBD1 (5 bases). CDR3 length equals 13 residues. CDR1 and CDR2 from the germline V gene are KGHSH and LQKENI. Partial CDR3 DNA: TGTGCCAGCTCACTTCGGGGGGACTACGAG. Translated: CASSLRGDYE. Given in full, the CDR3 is CASSLRGDYEAFF.

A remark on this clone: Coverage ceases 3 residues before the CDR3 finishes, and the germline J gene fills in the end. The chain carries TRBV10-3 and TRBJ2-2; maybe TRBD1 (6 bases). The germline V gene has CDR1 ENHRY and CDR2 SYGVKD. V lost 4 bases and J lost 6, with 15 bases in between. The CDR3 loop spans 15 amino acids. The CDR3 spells CAISAQGQGSGELFF. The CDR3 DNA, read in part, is TGTGCCATCAGTGCACAGGGTCAGGGGTCCGGGGAG.

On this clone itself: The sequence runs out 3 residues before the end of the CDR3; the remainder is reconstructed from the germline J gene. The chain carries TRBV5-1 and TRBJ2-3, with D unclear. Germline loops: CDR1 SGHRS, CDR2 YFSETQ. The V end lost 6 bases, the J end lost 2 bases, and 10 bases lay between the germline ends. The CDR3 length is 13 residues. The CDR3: CASKATITDTQYF. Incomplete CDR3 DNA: TGCGCCAGCAAAGCAACTATCACAGATACG.

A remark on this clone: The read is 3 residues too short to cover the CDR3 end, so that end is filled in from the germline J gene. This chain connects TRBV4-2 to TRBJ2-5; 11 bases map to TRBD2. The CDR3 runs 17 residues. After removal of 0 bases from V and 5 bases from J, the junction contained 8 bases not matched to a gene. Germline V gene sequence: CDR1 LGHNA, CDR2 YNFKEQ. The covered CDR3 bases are TGTGCCAGCAGCCAAGATGCTAGCGGGGGGTTAGCGGAGACC. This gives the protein CASSQDASGGLAET. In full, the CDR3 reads CASSQDASGGLAETQYF.

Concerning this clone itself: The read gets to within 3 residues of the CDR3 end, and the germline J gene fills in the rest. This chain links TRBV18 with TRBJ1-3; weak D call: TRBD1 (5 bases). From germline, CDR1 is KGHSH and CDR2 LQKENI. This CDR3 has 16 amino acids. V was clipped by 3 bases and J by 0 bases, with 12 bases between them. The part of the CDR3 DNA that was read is TGTGCCAGCTCACCGGGACTGCTGGACTCTGGAAACACC. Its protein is CASSPGLLDSGNT. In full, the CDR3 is CASSPGLLDSGNTIYF.

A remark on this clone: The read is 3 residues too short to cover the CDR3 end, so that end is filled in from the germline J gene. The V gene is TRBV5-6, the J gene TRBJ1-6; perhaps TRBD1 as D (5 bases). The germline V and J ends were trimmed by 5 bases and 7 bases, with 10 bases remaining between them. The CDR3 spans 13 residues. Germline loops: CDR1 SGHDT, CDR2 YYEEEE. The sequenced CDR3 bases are TGTGCCAGCAGGAACGGGGGAAATTCACCC. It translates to CASRNGGNSP. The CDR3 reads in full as CASRNGGNSPLHF.

Partial CDR3 DNA: TGCGCCAGCAGCTTGGAGCTAGCGGTGAGCTCCTACGAG. Its protein is CASSLELAVSSYE. The full CDR3 reads CASSLELAVSSYEQYF. The chain recombines TRBV5-1 with TRBJ2-7, with 7 nucleotides matching TRBD2. The DNA ends 3 residues before the CDR3 does, and the rest of the CDR3 is filled in from the germline J gene. Germline V CDR1 and CDR2: SGHRS, YFSETQ. J gave up 0 bases and V 0 bases, and 6 bases lay outside the gene matches. The CDR3 extends over 16 amino acids.

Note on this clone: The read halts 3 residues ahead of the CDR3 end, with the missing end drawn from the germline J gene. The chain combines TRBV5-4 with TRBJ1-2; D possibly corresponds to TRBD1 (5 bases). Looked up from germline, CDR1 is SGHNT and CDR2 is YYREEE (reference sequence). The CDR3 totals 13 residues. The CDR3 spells CASSPDSGEGYTF. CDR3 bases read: TGTGCCAGCAGCCCCGACTCGGGGGAAGGC.

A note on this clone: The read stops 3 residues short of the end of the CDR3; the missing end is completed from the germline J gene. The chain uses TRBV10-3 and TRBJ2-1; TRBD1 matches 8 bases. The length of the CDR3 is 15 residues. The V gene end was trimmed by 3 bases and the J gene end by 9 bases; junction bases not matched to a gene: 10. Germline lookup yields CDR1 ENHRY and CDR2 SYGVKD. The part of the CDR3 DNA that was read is TGTGCCATCAGTGACGGACAGGGCAATGATGGTGAG. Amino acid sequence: CAISDGQGNDGE. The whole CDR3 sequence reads CAISDGQGNDGEQFF.

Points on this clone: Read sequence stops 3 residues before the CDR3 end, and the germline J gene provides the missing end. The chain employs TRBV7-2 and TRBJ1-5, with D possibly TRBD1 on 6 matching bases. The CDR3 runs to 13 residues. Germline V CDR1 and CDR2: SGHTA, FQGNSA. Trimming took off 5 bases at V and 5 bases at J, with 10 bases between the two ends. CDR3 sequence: CASSPQGYQPQHF. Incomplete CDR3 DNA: TGTGCCAGCAGCCCACAGGGCTATCAGCCC.

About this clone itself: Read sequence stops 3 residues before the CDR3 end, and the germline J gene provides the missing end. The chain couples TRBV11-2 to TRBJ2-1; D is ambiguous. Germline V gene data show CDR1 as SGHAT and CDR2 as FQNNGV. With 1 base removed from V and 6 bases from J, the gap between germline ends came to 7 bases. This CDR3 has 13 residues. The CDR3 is CASSLADFNEQFF. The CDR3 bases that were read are TGTGCCAGCAGCTTAGCAGACTTCAATGAG.

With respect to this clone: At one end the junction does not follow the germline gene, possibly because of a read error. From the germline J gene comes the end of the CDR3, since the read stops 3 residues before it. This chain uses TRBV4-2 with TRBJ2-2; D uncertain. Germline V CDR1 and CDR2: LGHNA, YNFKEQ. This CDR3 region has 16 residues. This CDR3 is CASSQETPQNTGELFF. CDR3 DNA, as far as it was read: TGCGCCAGCAGCCAAGAGACTCCTCAAAACACCGGGGAG.

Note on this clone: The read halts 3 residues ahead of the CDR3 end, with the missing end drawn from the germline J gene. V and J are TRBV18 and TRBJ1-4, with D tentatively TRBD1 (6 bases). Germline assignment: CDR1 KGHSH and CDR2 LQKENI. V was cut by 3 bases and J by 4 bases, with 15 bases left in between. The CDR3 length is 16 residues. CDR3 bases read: TGTGCCAGCTCACCGATTAGGACAGTCGGTAATGAAAAA. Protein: CASSPIRTVGNEK. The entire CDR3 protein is CASSPIRTVGNEKLFF.

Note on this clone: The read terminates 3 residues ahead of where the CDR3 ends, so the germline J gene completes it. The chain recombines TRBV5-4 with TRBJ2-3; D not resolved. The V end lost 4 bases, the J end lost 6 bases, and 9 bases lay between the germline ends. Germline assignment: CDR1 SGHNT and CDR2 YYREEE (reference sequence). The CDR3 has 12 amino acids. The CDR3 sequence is CASSAERDTQYF. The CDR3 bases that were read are TGTGCCAGCAGCGCGGAGAGGGATACG. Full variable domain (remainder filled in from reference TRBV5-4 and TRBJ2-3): ETGVTQSPTHLIKTRGQQVTLRCSSQSGHNTVSWYQQALGQGPQFIFQYYREEENGRGNFPPRFSGLQFPNYSSELNVNALELDDSALYLCASSAERDTQYFGPGTRLTVL.

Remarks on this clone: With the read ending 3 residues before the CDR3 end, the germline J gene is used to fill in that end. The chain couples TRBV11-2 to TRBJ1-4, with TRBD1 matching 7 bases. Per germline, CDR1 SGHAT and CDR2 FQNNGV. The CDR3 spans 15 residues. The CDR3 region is CASSLDTGANSPLFF. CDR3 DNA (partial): TGTGCCAGCAGCTTAGATACAGGGGCCAATTCACCA.

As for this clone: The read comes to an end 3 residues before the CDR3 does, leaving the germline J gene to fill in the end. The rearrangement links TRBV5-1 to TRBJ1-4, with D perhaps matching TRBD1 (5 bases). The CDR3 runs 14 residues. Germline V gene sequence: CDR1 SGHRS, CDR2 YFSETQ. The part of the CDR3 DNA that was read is TGCGCCAGCAGCCCGGCATCCGTTGGAGGGGAA. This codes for CASSPASVGGE. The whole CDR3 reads CASSPASVGGELFF.

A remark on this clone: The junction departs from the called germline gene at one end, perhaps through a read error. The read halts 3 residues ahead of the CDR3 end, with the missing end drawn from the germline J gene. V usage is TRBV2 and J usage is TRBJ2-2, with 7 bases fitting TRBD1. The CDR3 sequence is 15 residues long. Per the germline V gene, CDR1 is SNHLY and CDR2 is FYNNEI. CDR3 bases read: TGTGCCAGTAGTGAAGGGGGACAGCCGGCCGAAAAG. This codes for CASSEGGQPAEK. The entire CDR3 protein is CASSEGGQPAEKLFF.

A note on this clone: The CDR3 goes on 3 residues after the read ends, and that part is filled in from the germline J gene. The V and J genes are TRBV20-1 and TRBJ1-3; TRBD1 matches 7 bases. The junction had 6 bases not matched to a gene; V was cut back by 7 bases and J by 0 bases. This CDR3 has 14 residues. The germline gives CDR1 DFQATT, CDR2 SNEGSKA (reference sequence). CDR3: CSGWDSASGNTIYF. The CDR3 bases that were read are TGCAGTGGGTGGGACAGTGCCTCTGGAAACACC.

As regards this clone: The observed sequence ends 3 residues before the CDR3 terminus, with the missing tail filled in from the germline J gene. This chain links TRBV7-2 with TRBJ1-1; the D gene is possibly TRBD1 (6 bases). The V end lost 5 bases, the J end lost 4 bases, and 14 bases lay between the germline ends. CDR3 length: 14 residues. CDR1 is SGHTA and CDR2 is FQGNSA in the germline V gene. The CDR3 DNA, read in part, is TGTGCCAGCAGCCCACAGGGAGGAGGCACTGAA. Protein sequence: CASSPQGGGTE. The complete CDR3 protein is CASSPQGGGTEAFF.

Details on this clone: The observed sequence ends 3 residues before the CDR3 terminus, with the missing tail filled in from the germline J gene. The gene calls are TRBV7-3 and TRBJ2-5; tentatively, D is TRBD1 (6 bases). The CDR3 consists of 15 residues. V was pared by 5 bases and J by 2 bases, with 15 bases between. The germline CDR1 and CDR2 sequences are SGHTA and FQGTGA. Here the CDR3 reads CASSATGTPQETQYF. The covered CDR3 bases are TGTGCCAGCAGCGCGACCGGGACACCTCAAGAGACC.

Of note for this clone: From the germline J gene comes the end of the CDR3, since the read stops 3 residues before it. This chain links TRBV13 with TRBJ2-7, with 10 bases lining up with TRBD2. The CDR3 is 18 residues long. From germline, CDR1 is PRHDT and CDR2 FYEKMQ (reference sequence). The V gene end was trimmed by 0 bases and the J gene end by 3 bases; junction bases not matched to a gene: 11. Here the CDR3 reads CASSLGMELAGTYYEQYF. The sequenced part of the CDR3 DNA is TGTGCCAGCAGCTTAGGAATGGAACTAGCGGGGACATACTACGAG.

The sequenced part of the CDR3 DNA is TGTGCCAGTAGTATAGGAAGTTCTGGGACAACTAACTTTAAAGAG. It codes for CASSIGSSGTTNFKE. The entire CDR3 reads CASSIGSSGTTNFKEAFF. This chain joins TRBV19 and TRBJ1-1; the D gene is possibly TRBD1 (6 bases). The read halts 3 residues ahead of the CDR3 end, with the missing end drawn from the germline J gene. Per the germline V gene, CDR1 is LNHDA and CDR2 is SQIVND (reference sequence). The CDR3 runs 18 residues.

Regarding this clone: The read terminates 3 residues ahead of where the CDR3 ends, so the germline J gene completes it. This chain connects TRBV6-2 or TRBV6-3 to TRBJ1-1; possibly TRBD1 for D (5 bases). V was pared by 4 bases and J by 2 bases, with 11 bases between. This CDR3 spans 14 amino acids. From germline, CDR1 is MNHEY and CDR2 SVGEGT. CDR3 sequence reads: CASSLFQGNTEAFF. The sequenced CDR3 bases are TGTGCCAGCAGTTTGTTTCAGGGCAACACTGAA.

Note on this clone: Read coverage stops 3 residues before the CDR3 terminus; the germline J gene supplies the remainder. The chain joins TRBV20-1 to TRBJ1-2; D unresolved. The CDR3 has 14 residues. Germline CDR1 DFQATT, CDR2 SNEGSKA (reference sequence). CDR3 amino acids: CSAKTRLHGVGYTF. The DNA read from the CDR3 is TGCAGTGCTAAAACCAGATTACACGGGGTAGGC.

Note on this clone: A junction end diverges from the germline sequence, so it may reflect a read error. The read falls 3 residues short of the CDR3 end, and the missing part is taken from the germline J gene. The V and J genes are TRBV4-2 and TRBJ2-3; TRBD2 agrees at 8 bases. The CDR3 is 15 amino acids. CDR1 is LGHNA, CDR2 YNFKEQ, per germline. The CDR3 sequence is CASSLGTRSTDTQYF. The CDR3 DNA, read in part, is TGCGCCAGCAGCCTCGGGACTAGGAGCACAGATACG.

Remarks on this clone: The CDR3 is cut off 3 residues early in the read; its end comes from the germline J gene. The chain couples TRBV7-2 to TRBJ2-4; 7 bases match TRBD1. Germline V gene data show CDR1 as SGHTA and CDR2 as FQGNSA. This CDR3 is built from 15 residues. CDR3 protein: CASSSNRGRGFGQYF. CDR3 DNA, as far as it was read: TGTGCCAGCAGCTCAAACAGGGGCCGCGGGTTTGGT.

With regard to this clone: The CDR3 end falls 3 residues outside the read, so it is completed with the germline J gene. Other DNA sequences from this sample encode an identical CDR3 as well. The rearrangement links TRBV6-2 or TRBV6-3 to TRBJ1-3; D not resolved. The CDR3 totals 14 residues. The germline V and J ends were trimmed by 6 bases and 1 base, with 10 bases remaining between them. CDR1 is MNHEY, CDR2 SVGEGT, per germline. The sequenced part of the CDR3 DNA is TGTGCCAGCAGCTATCGGGTATCTGGAAACACC. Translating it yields CASSYRVSGNT. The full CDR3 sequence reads CASSYRVSGNTIYF.

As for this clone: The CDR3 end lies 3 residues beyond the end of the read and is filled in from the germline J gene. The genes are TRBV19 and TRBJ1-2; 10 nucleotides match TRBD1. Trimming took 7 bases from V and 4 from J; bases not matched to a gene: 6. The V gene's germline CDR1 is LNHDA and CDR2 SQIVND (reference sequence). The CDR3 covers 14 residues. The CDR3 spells CASIRTGGTYGYTF. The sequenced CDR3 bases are TGTGCCAGTATAAGGACAGGGGGGACCTATGGC.